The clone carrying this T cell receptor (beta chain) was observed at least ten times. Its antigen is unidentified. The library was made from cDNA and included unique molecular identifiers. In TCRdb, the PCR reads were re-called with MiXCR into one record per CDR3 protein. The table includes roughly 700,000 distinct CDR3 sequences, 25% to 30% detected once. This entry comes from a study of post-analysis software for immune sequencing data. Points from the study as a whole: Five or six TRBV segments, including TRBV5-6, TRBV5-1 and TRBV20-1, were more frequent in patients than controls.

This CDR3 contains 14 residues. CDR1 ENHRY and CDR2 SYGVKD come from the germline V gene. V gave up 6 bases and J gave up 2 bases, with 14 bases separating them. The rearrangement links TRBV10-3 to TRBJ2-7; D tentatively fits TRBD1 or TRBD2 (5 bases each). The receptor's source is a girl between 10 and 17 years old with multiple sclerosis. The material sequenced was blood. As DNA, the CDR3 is TGTGCCATCAGGACCGGGACCGATACCTACGAGCAGTACTTC. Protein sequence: CAIRTGTDTYEQYF.